This T cell receptor beta chain comes out of a study of cytomegalovirus exposure and HLA in healthy donors. Study results and limitations: The authors later found most CMV-associated TCR beta chains appeared HLA-restricted.

The PCR used 60 Vbeta and 13 Jbeta primers. Using immunoSEQ multiplex PCR, the repertoire was profiled, and TCRdb retains in-frame clones only, with some absent. The sample carries roughly 140,000 clones, 75% to 85% recorded once. Concerning this clone itself: Its antigen is not known.

Trimming cost V 3 bases and J 0 bases, with 11 bases left between them. CDR3 length: 15 residues. Germline V gene lookup returns CDR1 SGHRS and CDR2 YFSETQ. The chain joins TRBV5-1 to TRBJ2-3; TRBD2 might be the D (5 bases). This sequence originates from a woman in her 40s in good health and CMV-seropositive. Sequenced sample: PBMCs. As DNA, the CDR3 is TGCGCCAGCAGCTCGCCGGGGTCTAGCACAGATACGCAGTATTTT. This codes for CASSSPGSSTDTQYF.